Listed below are T cell receptor beta chains from one sample, sequenced in a study of regulatory T cells in long-lasting Graves disease. Each CDR3 protein is one row after TCRdb ran MiXCR on the multiplex PCR reads. The sample lists some 340,000 distinct CDR3 sequences, 10% to 15% occurring once. This same sample was also taken into another study, of T cells in Graves' hyperthyroidism and ophthalmopathy.

The material was peripheral blood mononuclear cells (PBMCs), obtained at new diagnosis, from a patient treated with antithyroid drugs. The receptors here all came from a woman aged 18-35 years with Graves disease. Both conserved end residues are part of each CDR3. A D gene is named only where the DNA matches it firmly. Clone size is stated in some rows and not others, as once, few, many or a class when expanded.

v_gene: TRBV11-2
d_gene: NA
j_gene: TRBJ2-3
abundance: many
CDR3nt: TGTGCCAGCCGGGGTGGCACAGATACGCAGTATTTT
CDR3aa: CASRGGTDTQYF

v_gene: TRBV28
d_gene: NA
j_gene: TRBJ1-2
abundance: many
CDR3nt: TGTGCCAGCAGTTTAAAGGTTTGGGGTGGCTACACCTTC
CDR3aa: CASSLKVWGGYTF

v_gene: TRBV29-1
d_gene: NA
j_gene: TRBJ2-5
abundance: NA
CDR3nt: TGCAGCGTTGTACCCCAGATGGAGACCCAGTACTTC
CDR3aa: CSVVPQMETQYF

v_gene: TRBV7-2
d_gene: TRBD2
j_gene: TRBJ2-3
abundance: NA
CDR3nt: TGTGCCAGCAGCTCCCGGGACTATAGCACAGATACGCGGTATTTT
CDR3aa: CASSSRDYSTDTRYF

v_gene: TRBV28
d_gene: TRBD1
j_gene: TRBJ2-1
abundance: many
CDR3nt: TGTGCCAGCAGTTTACAGGGGGCATTCCCATACAATGAGCAGTTCTTC
CDR3aa: CASSLQGAFPYNEQFF

v_gene: TRBV20-1
d_gene: TRBD1
j_gene: TRBJ1-2
abundance: many
CDR3nt: TGCAGTGCTAGCGTCCTGGGGGACAGCCGCTACTATGGCTACACCTTC
CDR3aa: CSASVLGDSRYYGYTF

v_gene: TRBV24-1
d_gene: NA
j_gene: TRBJ2-2
abundance: NA
CDR3nt: TGTGCCACCAGTAGTCAGCCGACCGGGGAGCTGTTTTTT
CDR3aa: CATSSQPTGELFF

v_gene: TRBV6-5
d_gene: TRBD1
j_gene: TRBJ2-7
abundance: many
CDR3nt: TGTGCCAGCAGTTACATGCAGGGGGTTTCTTTCCACGAGCAGTACTTC
CDR3aa: CASSYMQGVSFHEQYF

v_gene: TRBV7-8
d_gene: NA
j_gene: TRBJ2-7
abundance: NA
CDR3nt: TGTGCCAGCAGCTTAGGATCGGTCCGCCTGAAACTCAAGCAGTACTTC
CDR3aa: CASSLGSVRLKLKQYF

v_gene: TRBV28
d_gene: TRBD2
j_gene: TRBJ2-3
abundance: many
CDR3nt: TGTGCCAGCAGTTTATACGCTAGCGGATCCACAGATACGCAGTATTTT
CDR3aa: CASSLYASGSTDTQYF

v_gene: TRBV6-1
d_gene: NA
j_gene: TRBJ2-7
abundance: many
CDR3nt: TGTGCCAGCAGACCCATGGGGACACCCGAGCAGTACTTC
CDR3aa: CASRPMGTPEQYF

v_gene: TRBV28
d_gene: NA
j_gene: TRBJ2-7
abundance: NA
CDR3nt: TGTGCCAGCAGTTATTCGTTTGGGACGGGCTACTACGAGCAGTACTTC
CDR3aa: CASSYSFGTGYYEQYF

v_gene: TRBV5-1
d_gene: NA
j_gene: TRBJ2-6
abundance: few
CDR3nt: TGCGCCAGCAGCACAGGGATGGCAGACTCCTCTGGGGCCAACGTCCTGACTTTC
CDR3aa: CASSTGMADSSGANVLTF

v_gene: TRBV9
d_gene: TRBD1
j_gene: TRBJ1-3
abundance: few
CDR3nt: TGTGCCAGCAGTGTGATGTATGGACAGGGGGCGAGTGGAAACACCATATATTTT
CDR3aa: CASSVMYGQGASGNTIYF